These 17 T cell receptor beta chains came from one sample sequenced in a study of long-term antiretroviral therapy in people with HIV. The run of the v3.0 immunoSEQ assay was at survey level. Generated by immunoSEQ multiplex PCR, the TCRdb table keeps only in-frame clones and is missing some. The table lists 15,000 to 20,000 clones, 76% of them singletons. Sequencing used unsorted PBMCs, obtained 2.5 years before starting antiretroviral therapy. These receptor sequences come from a woman between 50 and 59 years old with HIV.

The chain couples TRBV6-5 to TRBJ2-7, with D maybe TRBD2 (7 bases). Trimming pared 8 bases from V and 3 bases from J, leaving 20 bases between. This CDR3 is built from 15 residues. In germline, CDR1 is MNHEY, CDR2 SVGAGI. The CDR3 DNA follows: TGTGCCAGCCGACGCGCCGGGGGGCGCGTCTACGAGCAGTACTTC. As protein: CASRRAGGRVYEQYF.

Here the CDR3 DNA reads TGTGCCAGCAGTTTATATAGCGGGGGGCAGTACAATGAGCAGTTCTTC. Translated, it gives CASSLYSGGQYNEQFF. The chain joins TRBV6-5 to TRBJ2-1, with 10 bases identical to TRBD2. This CDR3 comprises 16 residues. CDR1 and CDR2 from the germline V gene are MNHEY and SVGAGI. The V gene end was trimmed by 4 bases and the J gene end by 4 bases; junction bases not matched to a gene: 7.

The J gene is TRBJ2-2, the V gene TRBV10-3, with 12 bases aligning to TRBD2. This CDR3 is built from 16 residues. V was pared by 6 bases and J by 5 bases, with 7 bases of the junction left unmatched. CDR1 is ENHRY and CDR2 is SYGVKD in the germline V gene. CDR3 DNA: TGTGCCATCAGCGCTAGCGGGGGGGGAGGAACCGGGGAGCTGTTTTTT. Translated, it gives CAISASGGGGTGELFF.

The chain links TRBV7-3 to TRBJ1-6; no definite D call. Germline V CDR1 and CDR2: SGHTA, FQGTGA. V was cut by 3 bases and J by 9 bases, with 15 bases left in between. CDR3 length: 15 residues. CDR3 coding DNA: TGTGCCAGCAGCTTGGAAGGACTTCAATCTTCACCCCTCCACTTT. It encodes CASSLEGLQSSPLHF. The full variable domain, rest sourced from reference TRBV7-3 and TRBJ1-6, is GAGVSQTPSNKVTEKGKYVELRCDPISGHTALYWYRQSLGQGPEFLIYFQGTGAADDSGLPNDRFFAVRPEGSVSTLKIQRTERGDSAVYLCASSLEGLQSSPLHFGNGTRLTVT.

V gene TRBV25-1 combines with J gene TRBJ1-3, with D possibly being TRBD1 (6 bases). This CDR3 comprises 13 residues. Per the germline V gene, CDR1 is MGHDK and CDR2 is SYGVNS. Trimming removed 2 bases from V and 7 bases from J, with 9 bases in between. CDR3 in DNA: TGTGCCAGCAGTGAAGGGGGCCGGAACACCATATATTTT. Translation: CASSEGGRNTIYF. The full variable domain, rest sourced from reference TRBV25-1 and TRBJ1-3, is EADIYQTPRYLVIGTGKKITLECSQTMGHDKMYWYQQDPGMELHLIHYSYGVNSTEKGDLSSESTVSRIRTEHFPLTLESARPSHTSQYLCASSEGGRNTIYFGEGSWLTVV.

The chain uses TRBV4-1 and TRBJ1-1; TRBD1 aligns across 7 bases. The junction had 4 bases not matched to a gene; V was cut back by 3 bases and J by 3 bases. CDR1 and CDR2 (germline): MGHRA, YSYEKL. The CDR3 runs to 14 residues. DNA for the CDR3: TGCGCCAGCAGCCACCGGGACAGAGACACTGAAGCTTTCTTT. It yields the protein CASSHRDRDTEAFF.

The J gene is TRBJ2-2, the V gene TRBV19, with 11 bases aligning to TRBD2. Germline V gene lookup returns CDR1 LNHDA and CDR2 SQIVND (reference sequence). Losses at the gene ends were 3 bases for V and 4 bases for J; bases not matched to a gene: 7. The CDR3 is made up of 17 amino acids. This CDR3 is CASSIALAGGSTGELFF. The CDR3 bases are TGTGCCAGTAGTATTGCCCTAGCGGGGGGATCCACCGGGGAGCTGTTTTTT.

This clone showed up just once. The V call is TRBV10-3, the J call TRBJ2-1; D might be TRBD2 (6 bases). CDR1 is ENHRY and CDR2 is SYGVKD in the germline V gene. With 6 bases removed from V and 8 bases from J, the gap between germline ends came to 14 bases. CDR3 length: 13 residues. The CDR3 is CAISDGGFDEQFF. The CDR3 region has the DNA TGTGCCATCAGCGACGGGGGATTCGATGAGCAGTTCTTC.

The J gene is TRBJ2-2, the V gene TRBV2; D is uncertain. CDR1 is SNHLY, CDR2 FYNNEI, per germline. V was pared by 7 bases and J by 2 bases, with 8 bases between. The CDR3 is 13 amino acids. CDR3 nucleotides: TGTGCCAGCAAGACAAGTAACACCGGGGAGCTGTTTTTT. This gives the protein CASKTSNTGELFF.

This clone was seen once. The chain is built from TRBV6-5 and TRBJ1-1; possibly TRBD1 for D (6 bases). CDR1 and CDR2 from the germline V gene are MNHEY and SVGAGI. Trimming cost V 5 bases and J 0 bases, with 13 bases left between them. The CDR3 loop spans 15 amino acids. CDR3 bases: TGTGCCAGCAGTCAGCCAGGGGATCTGAACACTGAAGCTTTCTTT. It translates to CASSQPGDLNTEAFF.

The J gene is TRBJ1-3, the V gene TRBV9; no firm D call. The ends were cut back, 0 bases at V and 0 bases at J, with 7 bases in the middle. Germline-derived CDR1 and CDR2 are SGDLS and YYNGEE. The CDR3 spans 15 residues. The CDR3 loop reads CASSVEGYSGNTIYF. In DNA form, the CDR3 reads TGTGCCAGCAGCGTAGAGGGATACTCTGGAAACACCATATATTTT. The complete variable domain, with remaining parts taken from reference TRBV9 and TRBJ1-3, reads DSGVTQTPKHLITATGQRVTLRCSPRSGDLSVYWYQQSLDQGLQFLIQYYNGEERAKGNILERFSAQQFPDLHSELNLSSLELGDSALYFCASSVEGYSGNTIYFGEGSWLTVV.

This clone was picked up one time. The chain has TRBV18 and TRBJ2-3; 10 nucleotides align to TRBD1. CDR3 length: 15 amino acids. Trimming cost V 3 bases and J 7 bases; bases outside gene matches: 7. Germline-derived CDR1 and CDR2 are KGHSH and LQKENI. The DNA for the CDR3 is TGTGCCAGCTCACCGCCGGGACAGGGGACTTATACGCAGTATTTT. It is translated as CASSPPGQGTYTQYF.

The CDR3 nucleotides are TGTGCCAGTAATCTCGAGTTTGGGGCCAACGTCCTGACTTTC. Translation: CASNLEFGANVLTF. The V call is TRBV19, the J call TRBJ2-6; no firm D call. The CDR3 sequence is 14 residues long. V lost 7 bases and J lost 3, with 10 bases in between. From germline, CDR1 is LNHDA and CDR2 SQIVND (reference sequence).

The chain is built from TRBV18 and TRBJ1-1; D is unresolved. The CDR3 consists of 13 residues. CDR1 is KGHSH, CDR2 LQKENI, per germline. V shed 1 base and J shed 1 base, with 4 bases lying between them. The CDR3 loop is CASSPQGNTEAFF. For the CDR3, the DNA is TGTGCCAGCTCACCACAAGGGAACACTGAAGCTTTCTTT.

V is TRBV11-2 and J is TRBJ2-1; 10 bases fit TRBD2. Per germline, CDR1 SGHAT and CDR2 FQNNGV. V was pared by 3 bases and J by 2 bases, with 4 bases of the junction left unmatched. This CDR3 region has 16 residues. The DNA for the CDR3 is TGTGCCAGCAGCTTTCGGCTAGCGGGGGCCTACAATGAGCAGTTCTTC. This sequence encodes CASSFRLAGAYNEQFF.

The CDR3 sequence is CASLGREETQYF. The DNA for the CDR3 is TGCGCCAGCTTAGGCAGGGAAGAGACCCAGTACTTC. This rearrangement joins TRBV10-2 to TRBJ2-5, with a possible D match to TRBD1 (5 bases). Germline V gene lookup returns CDR1 WSHSY and CDR2 SAAADI. Trimming pared 8 bases from V and 3 bases from J, leaving 10 bases between. The CDR3 length is 12 residues.

The rearrangement links TRBV27 to TRBJ2-7; D not resolved. V was pared by 2 bases and J by 4 bases, with 15 bases between. The CDR3 length is 15 residues. The germline V gene encodes CDR1 MNHEY and CDR2 SMNVEV (reference sequence). As DNA, the CDR3 is TGTGCCAGCAGTTTAGGCCCCCCGGTTGTGTACGAGCAGTACTTC. This sequence encodes CASSLGPPVVYEQYF.